The present entry profiles one T cell receptor (beta chain) with its context. The protocol was immunoSEQ multiplex PCR, while the TCRdb copy is restricted to in-frame clones and leaves out a portion. The sample comprises approximately 120,000 clones, roughly 87% of which are singletons, and 1.5% to 2% rests with the top ten. This specimen belongs to a study of control samples from healthy donors and cancer patients. CDR3 length equals 16 residues. V shed 6 bases and J shed 1 base, with 17 bases lying between them. Per the germline V gene, CDR1 is SGHKS and CDR2 is YYEKEE (reference sequence). This TCR derives from a man younger than 30 in good health. This chain links TRBV5-5 with TRBJ2-1; possible D gene TRBD2, 6 bases. The sample taken for sequencing was blood. The CDR3, as DNA: TGTGCCAGCATGTCTGTGGCGGGAACGTCCTACAATGAGCAGTTCTTC. Translated, it gives CASMSVAGTSYNEQFF.